The source of this T cell receptor beta chain is a study of siplizumab effects on memory and regulatory T cells. Points from the study as a whole: Solely a minor proportion of alloreactive clones could be assigned to unstimulated subsets. Both greater diversity than memory cells and a major contribution to the alloresponse seemed to characterize naive T cells.

Points on this clone: Its matching antigen is unknown.

CDR1 is SGHTA and CDR2 is FQGTGA in the germline V gene. Germline trimming cut 2 bases from V and 2 bases from J; bases unmatched to any gene: 1. This CDR3 comprises 15 residues. Produced via immunoSEQ multiplex PCR; TCRdb's table is partial and in-frame only. The table shows about 91,000 clones, with more than 85% occurring only once. This clonotype originated in a human donor in good health. The V gene is TRBV7-3, the J gene TRBJ2-3, with 10 bases that match TRBD2. Sequences were obtained from CD8+ T cells sorted from blood. CDR3 region: CASSLLAGDTDTQYF. Here the CDR3 DNA reads TGTGCCAGCAGCTTACTAGCGGGAGACACAGATACGCAGTATTTT. Looking up the rest from reference TRBV7-3 and TRBJ2-3 gives the full variable domain: GAGVSQTPSNKVTEKGKYVELRCDPISGHTALYWYRQSLGQGPEFLIYFQGTGAADDSGLPNDRFFAVRPEGSVSTLKIQRTERGDSAVYLCASSLLAGDTDTQYFGPGTRLTVL.